The clone carrying this TCR beta chain was counted a few times. This record comes from a study of blood T cell repertoires in COVID-19. Sequencing used immunoSEQ multiplex PCR; TCRdb keeps in-frame clones, though not all of them. The sample carries 40,000 to 45,000 clones, 80% to 90% recorded once. Germline V gives CDR1 SGHTA, CDR2 FQGNSA. Trimming pared 4 bases from V and 4 bases from J, leaving 20 bases between. There are 16 residues in the CDR3. Sequencing used peripheral blood. The V gene is TRBV7-2, the J gene TRBJ2-7, with D possibly matching TRBD1 (6 bases). The receptor was isolated from a human donor in a cohort sampled during active COVID-19. CDR3 in DNA: TGTGCCAGCAGCTCTCTACGGCAGGGGACCCTTTACGAGCAGTACTTC. Translation gives CASSSLRQGTLYEQYF.